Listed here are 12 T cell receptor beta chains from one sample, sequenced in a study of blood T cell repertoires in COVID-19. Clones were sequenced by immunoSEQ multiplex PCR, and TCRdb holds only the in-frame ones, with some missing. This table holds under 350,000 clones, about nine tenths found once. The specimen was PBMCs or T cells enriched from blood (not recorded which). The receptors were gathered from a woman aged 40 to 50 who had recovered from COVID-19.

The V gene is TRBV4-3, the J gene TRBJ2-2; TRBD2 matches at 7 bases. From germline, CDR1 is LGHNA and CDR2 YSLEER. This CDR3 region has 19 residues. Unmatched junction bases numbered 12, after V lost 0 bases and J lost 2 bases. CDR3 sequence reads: CASSQDPPSGYSNTGELFF. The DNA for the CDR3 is TGCGCCAGCAGCCAAGATCCTCCTAGCGGCTACTCAAACACCGGGGAGCTGTTTTTT.

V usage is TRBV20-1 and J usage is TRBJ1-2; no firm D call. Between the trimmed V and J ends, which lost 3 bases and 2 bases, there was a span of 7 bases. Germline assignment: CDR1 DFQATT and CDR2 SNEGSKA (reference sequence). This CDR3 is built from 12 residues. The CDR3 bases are TGCAGTGCTAGTCAACTCAACTATGGCTACACCTTC. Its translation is CSASQLNYGYTF.

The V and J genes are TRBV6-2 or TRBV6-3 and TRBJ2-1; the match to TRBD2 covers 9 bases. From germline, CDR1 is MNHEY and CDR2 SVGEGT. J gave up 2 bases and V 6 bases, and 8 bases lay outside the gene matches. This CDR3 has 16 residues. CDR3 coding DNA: TGTGCCAGCAGCCCCAGGCCTAGCGGGACCTACAATGAGCAGTTCTTC. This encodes CASSPRPSGTYNEQFF.

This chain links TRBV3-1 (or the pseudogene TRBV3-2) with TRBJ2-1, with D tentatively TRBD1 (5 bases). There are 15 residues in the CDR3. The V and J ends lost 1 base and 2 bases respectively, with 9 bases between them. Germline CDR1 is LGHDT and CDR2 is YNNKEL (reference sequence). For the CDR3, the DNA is TGTGCCAGCAGCCAAGGGACATTTGCCTACAATGAGCAGTTCTTC. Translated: CASSQGTFAYNEQFF.

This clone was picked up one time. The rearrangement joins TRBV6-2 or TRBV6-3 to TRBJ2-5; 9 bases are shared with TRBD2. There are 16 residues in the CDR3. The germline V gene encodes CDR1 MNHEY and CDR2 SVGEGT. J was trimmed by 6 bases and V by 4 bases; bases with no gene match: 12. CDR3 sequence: CASSLRRSGSMKTQYF. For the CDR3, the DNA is TGTGCCAGCAGTTTACGACGTAGCGGGAGTATGAAGACCCAGTACTTC.

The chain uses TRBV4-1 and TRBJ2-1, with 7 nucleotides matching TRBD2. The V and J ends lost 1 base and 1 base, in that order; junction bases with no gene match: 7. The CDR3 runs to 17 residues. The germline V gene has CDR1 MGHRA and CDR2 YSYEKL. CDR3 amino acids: CASSQGGGRRSYNEQFF. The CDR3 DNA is TGCGCCAGCAGCCAAGGGGGGGGGAGAAGATCCTACAATGAGCAGTTCTTC.

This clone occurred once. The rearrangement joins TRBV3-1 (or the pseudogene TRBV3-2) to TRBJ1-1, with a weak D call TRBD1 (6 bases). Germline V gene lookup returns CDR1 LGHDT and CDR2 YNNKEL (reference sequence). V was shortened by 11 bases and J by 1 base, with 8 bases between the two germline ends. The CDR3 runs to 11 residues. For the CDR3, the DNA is TGTGCCCGGGACACGAACACTGAAGCTTTCTTT. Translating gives CARDTNTEAFF.

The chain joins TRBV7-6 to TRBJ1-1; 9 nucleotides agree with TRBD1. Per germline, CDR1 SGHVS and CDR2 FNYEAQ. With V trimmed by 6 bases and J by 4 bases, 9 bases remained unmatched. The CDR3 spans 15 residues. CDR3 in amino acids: CASRSGQGRLTEAFF. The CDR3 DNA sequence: TGTGCCAGCAGATCGGGACAGGGCAGGCTCACTGAAGCTTTCTTT.

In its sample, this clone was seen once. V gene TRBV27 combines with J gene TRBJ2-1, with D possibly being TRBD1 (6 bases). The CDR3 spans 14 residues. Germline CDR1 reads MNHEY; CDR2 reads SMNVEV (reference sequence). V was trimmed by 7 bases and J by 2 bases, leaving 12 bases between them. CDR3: CASTGAGAYNEQFF. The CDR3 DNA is TGTGCCAGCACAGGGGCAGGGGCCTACAATGAGCAGTTCTTC.

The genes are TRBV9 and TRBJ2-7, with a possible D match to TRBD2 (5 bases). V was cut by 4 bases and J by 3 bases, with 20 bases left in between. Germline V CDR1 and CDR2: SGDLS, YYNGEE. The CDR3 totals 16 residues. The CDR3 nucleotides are TGTGCCAGCAGCCAAGGAAGCGGTATCCCTTACTACGAGCAGTACTTC. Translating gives CASSQGSGIPYYEQYF. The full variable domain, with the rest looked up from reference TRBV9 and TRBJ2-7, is DSGVTQTPKHLITATGQRVTLRCSPRSGDLSVYWYQQSLDQGLQFLIQYYNGEERAKGNILERFSAQQFPDLHSELNLSSLELGDSALYFCASSQGSGIPYYEQYFGPGTRLTVT.

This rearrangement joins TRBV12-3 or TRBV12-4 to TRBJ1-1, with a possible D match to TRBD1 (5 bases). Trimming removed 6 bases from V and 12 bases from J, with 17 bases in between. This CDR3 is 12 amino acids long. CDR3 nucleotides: TGTGCCAGCAGCACGGACACCGCCATGACTTTCTTT. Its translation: CASSTDTAMTFF.

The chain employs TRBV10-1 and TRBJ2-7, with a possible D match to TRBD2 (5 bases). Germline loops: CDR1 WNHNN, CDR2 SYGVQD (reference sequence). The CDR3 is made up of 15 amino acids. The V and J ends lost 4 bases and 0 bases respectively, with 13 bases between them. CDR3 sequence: CASSGADESSYEQYF. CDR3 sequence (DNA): TGCGCCAGCAGTGGAGCGGACGAGAGCTCCTACGAGCAGTACTTC.